These 5 T cell receptor beta chains share one sample of origin, sequenced in a study of siplizumab effects on memory and regulatory T cells. The repertoire was sequenced with immunoSEQ multiplex PCR; TCRdb's copy has only in-frame clones and lacks some. The data show 100,000 or so clones, 90% to 95% seen once. Sequenced: CD4+ T cells sorted from blood. The receptor source for this set is a human donor in good health.

The chain joins TRBV12-5 to TRBJ2-7; 9 nucleotides align to TRBD1. This CDR3 has 16 residues. Germline trimming cut 1 base from V and 4 bases from J; bases unmatched to any gene: 8. Germline V gene lookup returns CDR1 LGHNT and CDR2 FRNRAP. CDR3 residues: CASGLALTGGEYEQYF. The CDR3 nucleotides are TGTGCTAGTGGTTTGGCCCTAACAGGGGGCGAATACGAGCAGTACTTC.

The chain employs TRBV10-3 and TRBJ1-2; D not certain. In germline, CDR1 is ENHRY, CDR2 SYGVKD. This CDR3 contains 16 residues. Deletions cut 7 bases from V and 5 bases from J, with 23 bases between. The CDR3 DNA sequence: TGTGCCATCACTGGTGAGGTACTCCCCACTAGGTATGGCTACACCTTC. It specifies CAITGEVLPTRYGYTF.

V usage is TRBV6-4 and J usage is TRBJ2-3; perhaps TRBD2 as D (6 bases). CDR3 length: 14 residues. V was pared by 6 bases and J by 2 bases, with 12 bases between. Germline V CDR1 and CDR2: MRHNA, SNTAGT. As DNA, the CDR3 is TGTGCCAGCAGGGGAGGACTTAACACAGATACGCAGTATTTT. This encodes CASRGGLNTDTQYF.

This chain joins TRBV5-1 and TRBJ1-6; 11 nucleotides agree with TRBD1. This CDR3 is built from 17 residues. Germline values: CDR1 SGHRS, CDR2 YFSETQ. The J segment lost 8 bases and the V segment lost 4 bases, leaving 11 bases of the junction unmatched. The DNA of the CDR3 is TGCGCCAGCAGCCGCCGGGGACAGGGGGATTTGGATTCACCCCTCCACTTT. It codes for CASSRRGQGDLDSPLHF.

The genes are TRBV11-3 and TRBJ2-1; D possibly corresponds to TRBD2 (5 bases). From germline, CDR1 is SGHNT and CDR2 YENEEA. The CDR3 length is 16 residues. The ends were cut back, 5 bases at V and 10 bases at J, with 24 bases in the middle. The CDR3 region has the DNA TGTGCCAGCAGCCCCCCCCGTACAGCCCGGTCGGGGGAGCAGTTCTTC. Amino acids: CASSPPRTARSGEQFF. Full variable domain (remainder filled in from reference TRBV11-3 and TRBJ2-1): EAGVVQSPRYKIIEKKQPVAFWCNPISGHNTLYWYLQNLGQGPELLIRYENEEAVDDSQLPKDRFSAERLKGVDSTLKIQPAELGDSAVYLCASSPPRTARSGEQFFGPGTRLTVL.